A selection of T cell receptor beta chains follows, all from one sample in a study of vaccination and CD4 T cells after COVID-19. TCRdb passed the PCR reads through MiXCR, listing each CDR3 protein once. The sample has more than 7,500 distinct CDR3 sequences; roughly half are singletons. These TCRs are of unknown antigen specificity. Sequencing input: CD4+ T cells from blood, cultured in vitro. Receptors originate from a human donor who had recovered from COVID-19. The CDR3 runs from the conserved cysteine through the conserved F or W. A D gene is named only where the DNA matches it firmly. Rows give clone size only sometimes, using once, few, many, or a class for an expanded clone.

v_call	d_call	j_call	clone_size	cdr3_nt	cdr3_aa
TRBV2	TRBD1	TRBJ2-1	-	TGTGCCAGCTCGAAAACAGGGGTTTGGGACAATGAGCAGTTCTTC	CASSKTGVWDNEQFF
TRBV23-1	-	TRBJ1-2	-	TGCGCCAGCAGTCAATCTCGTCTCGACGGACGACCATATGGCTACACCTTC	CASSQSRLDGRPYGYTF
TRBV9	TRBD2	TRBJ2-7	few	TGTGCCAGCAGCGTAACTAGCGGGAGCGAGCAGTACTTC	CASSVTSGSEQYF
TRBV6-1	-	TRBJ1-1	-	TGTGCCAGCAGTGAAGGTTCACCTACCCGAGCTTTCTTT	CASSEGSPTRAFF
TRBV5-1	-	TRBJ1-2	-	TGCGCCAGCAGCTTGGGGACAGCGCTTAACTATGGCTACACCTTC	CASSLGTALNYGYTF
TRBV15	-	TRBJ2-7	-	TGTGCCACCAGCCCAGGCGGGTGGGGGACCTACGAGCAGTACTTC	CATSPGGWGTYEQYF
TRBV7-2	TRBD2	TRBJ2-2	-	TGTGCCAGCGGCGGGGGGGTTGAAACCGGGGAGCTGTTTTTT	CASGGGVETGELFF
TRBV6-1	-	TRBJ1-5	-	TGTGCCAGCAGGACCCAACAGGGCAATCAGCCCCAGCATTTT	CASRTQQGNQPQHF
TRBV6-1	TRBD2	TRBJ2-7	medium-sized	TGTGCCAGTTCGGCCGGGGGGGTAAGATCCTACGAGCAGTACTTC	CASSAGGVRSYEQYF
TRBV20-1	-	TRBJ1-2	-	TGCAGTGCTAGTATCACAGGGTATTACTATGGCTACACCTTC	CSASITGYYYGYTF
TRBV20-1	TRBD1	TRBJ1-6	-	TGCAGTGCTCCTGGGACAGGGACTTCACCCCTCCACTTT	CSAPGTGTSPLHF